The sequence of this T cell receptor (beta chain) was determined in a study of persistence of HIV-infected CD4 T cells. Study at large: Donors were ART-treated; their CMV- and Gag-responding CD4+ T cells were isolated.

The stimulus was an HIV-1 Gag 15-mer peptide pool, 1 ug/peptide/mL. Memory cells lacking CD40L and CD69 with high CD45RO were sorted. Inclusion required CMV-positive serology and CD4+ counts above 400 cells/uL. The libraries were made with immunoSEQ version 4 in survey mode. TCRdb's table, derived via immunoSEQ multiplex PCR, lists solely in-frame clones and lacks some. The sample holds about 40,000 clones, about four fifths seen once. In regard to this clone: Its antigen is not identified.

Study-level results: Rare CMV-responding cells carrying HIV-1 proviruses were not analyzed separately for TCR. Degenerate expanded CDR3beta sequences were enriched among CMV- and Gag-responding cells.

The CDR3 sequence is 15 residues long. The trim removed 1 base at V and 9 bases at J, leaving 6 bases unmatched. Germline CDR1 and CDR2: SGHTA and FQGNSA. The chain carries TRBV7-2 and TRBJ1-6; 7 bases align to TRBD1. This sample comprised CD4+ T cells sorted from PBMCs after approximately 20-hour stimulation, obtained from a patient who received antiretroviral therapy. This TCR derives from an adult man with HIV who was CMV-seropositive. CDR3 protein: CASSLGGTVGSPLHF. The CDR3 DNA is TGTGCCAGCAGCTTAGGTGGGACAGTCGGTTCACCCCTCCACTTT.